The 25 T cell receptor beta chains below come from one sample, sequenced in a study of T cell changes during pregnancy in multiple sclerosis. Generated by immunoSEQ multiplex PCR, the TCRdb table keeps only in-frame clones and is missing some. This sample carries about 68,000 clones, about 90% of them seen once, and the ten largest clones take 1.3% to 1.5%. Material: peripheral blood, obtained in the second trimester of pregnancy. These TCRs come from a female donor in good health, enrolled as a control in a pregnancy study.

The genes are TRBV11-3 and TRBJ1-5; tentative D call: TRBD1 (5 bases). The germline gives CDR1 SGHNT, CDR2 YENEEA. The V end was cut by 0 bases, the J end by 6 bases, with 21 bases between. The CDR3 totals 18 residues. CDR3 region: CASSLDLRRGKVGQPQHF. CDR3 in DNA: TGTGCCAGCAGCTTAGATTTGAGAAGGGGAAAGGTCGGTCAGCCCCAGCATTTT.

V is TRBV7-9 and J is TRBJ1-5; no clear D gene. V dropped 4 bases and J dropped 4 bases, with 8 bases sitting between them. Germline lookup yields CDR1 SEHNR and CDR2 FQNEAQ (reference sequence). This CDR3 comprises 13 residues. The CDR3 sequence is CASSYSGNQPQHF. The CDR3 DNA sequence: TGTGCCAGCAGCTACTCGGGAAATCAGCCCCAGCATTTT.

This clone was counted a single time. This sequence joins TRBV2 and TRBJ2-3; 10 bases are shared with TRBD1. This CDR3 spans 15 amino acids. Germline CDR1 SNHLY, CDR2 FYNNEI. Losses at the gene ends were 4 bases for V and 3 bases for J; bases not matched to a gene: 4. This CDR3 reads CASSGTGGTTDTQYF. The CDR3 DNA reads TGTGCCAGCAGTGGGACAGGGGGTACGACAGATACGCAGTATTTT.

The chain recombines TRBV7-3 with TRBJ2-1; D may be TRBD2 (7 bases). V was trimmed by 4 bases and J by 6 bases, leaving 16 bases between them. Germline V gene data show CDR1 as SGHTA and CDR2 as FQGTGA. This CDR3 contains 15 residues. The CDR3 loop reads CASSSGGGGSNEQFF. CDR3 DNA: TGTGCCAGCAGCTCCGGAGGGGGGGGCAGCAATGAGCAGTTCTTC.

This sequence joins TRBV5-1 and TRBJ2-3, with TRBD1 as a possible D gene (5 bases). V was cut by 0 bases and J by 3 bases, with 14 bases left in between. CDR1 and CDR2 from the germline V gene are SGHRS and YFSETQ. The CDR3 has 16 amino acids. CDR3 nucleotides: TGCGCCAGCAGCTTGGCCAGTCAGGGCAGGACAGATACGCAGTATTTT. Its translation: CASSLASQGRTDTQYF.

The chain employs TRBV19 and TRBJ2-1; 8 bases are a match to TRBD2. The germline CDR1 and CDR2 sequences are LNHDA and SQIVND (reference sequence). The CDR3 sequence is 14 residues long. The V segment lost 2 bases and the J segment 7 bases; nucleotides outside the gene matches: 4. The CDR3 region has the DNA TGTGCCAGTAGTATAAGCGGGGGCTTTAATGAGCAGTTCTTC. Amino acid sequence: CASSISGGFNEQFF.

Written as DNA, the CDR3 is TGTGCCTGGAGTGTACTACGGCGAGGGGCCAACGTCCTGACTTTC. This sequence encodes CAWSVLRRGANVLTF. This chain connects TRBV30 to TRBJ2-6, with D unresolved. The V end lost 0 bases, the J end lost 4 bases, and 10 bases lay between the germline ends. Germline V gene data show CDR1 as GTSNPN and CDR2 as SVGIG (reference sequence). This CDR3 region has 15 residues. Combining the CDR3 with reference TRBV30 and TRBJ2-6 gives the whole variable domain SQTIHQWPATLVQPVGSPLSLECTVEGTSNPNLYWYRQAAGRGLQLLFYSVGIGQISSEVPQNLSASRPQDRQFILSSKKLLLSDSGFYLCAWSVLRRGANVLTFGAGSRLTVL.

The rearrangement joins TRBV6-1 to TRBJ2-7, with TRBD1 matching over 10 bases. From germline, CDR1 is MNHNS and CDR2 SASEGT. V lost 6 bases, J lost 3 bases, and 5 bases stayed unmatched. The CDR3 extends over 14 amino acids. DNA of the CDR3: TGTGCCAGCAGACGGGACAGGGGATACTACGAGCAGTACTTC. Encoded protein: CASRRDRGYYEQYF.

Here the CDR3 DNA reads TGCGCCAGCAGCTTGGCTTCCGACAGGGCTGATACGCAGTATTTT. This translates into CASSLASDRADTQYF. V usage is TRBV5-1 and J usage is TRBJ2-3, with 7 bases fitting TRBD1. Per germline, CDR1 SGHRS and CDR2 YFSETQ. CDR3 length: 15 residues. The trim removed 0 bases at V and 6 bases at J, leaving 7 bases unmatched. Based on the CDR3 plus reference TRBV5-1 and TRBJ2-3, the full variable domain is KAGVTQTPRYLIKTRGQQVTLSCSPISGHRSVSWYQQTPGQGLQFLFEYFSETQRNKGNFPGRFSGRQFSNSRSEMNVSTLELGDSALYLCASSLASDRADTQYFGPGTRLTVL.

The rearrangement uses TRBV30 and TRBJ2-1; D is perhaps TRBD1 (5 bases). The CDR3 extends over 11 amino acids. V was pared by 7 bases and J by 3 bases, with 7 bases between. CDR1 and CDR2 from the germline V gene are GTSNPN and SVGIG (reference sequence). CDR3 nucleotides: TGTGCCTCTGGACACTACAATGAGCAGTTCTTC. It is translated as CASGHYNEQFF.

This clone occurred once. This rearrangement joins TRBV4-3 to TRBJ2-7; D is perhaps TRBD1 (5 bases). V gave up 1 base and J gave up 3 bases, with 13 bases separating them. This CDR3 spans 15 amino acids. Germline CDR1 reads LGHNA; CDR2 reads YSLEER. The CDR3 DNA reads TGCGCCAGCAGCCAAGTCAGGGCCGCCAACTACGAGCAGTACTTC. Translation gives CASSQVRAANYEQYF.

The chain is built from TRBV5-1 and TRBJ2-1, with TRBD1 matching over 8 bases. Per germline, CDR1 SGHRS and CDR2 YFSETQ. Trimming at V came to 5 bases and at J to 1 base, leaving 5 bases not matched to a gene. The CDR3 spans 15 residues. The CDR3 coding sequence is TGCGCCAGCAGTTCCGGGACAGGTTCCTACAATGAGCAGTTCTTC. Protein sequence: CASSSGTGSYNEQFF.

The chain uses TRBV5-4 and TRBJ2-3, with TRBD1 identical over 7 bases. This CDR3 is built from 16 residues. CDR1 SGHNT and CDR2 YYREEE come from the germline V gene (reference sequence). J gave up 2 bases and V 4 bases, and 10 bases lay outside the gene matches. CDR3 sequence reads: CASSTGQASFTDTQYF. The CDR3 coding sequence is TGTGCCAGCAGCACCGGACAGGCCTCTTTCACAGATACGCAGTATTTT.

Only a few counts were recorded for this clone. The chain carries TRBV10-2 and TRBJ1-6; possibly TRBD1 for D (5 bases). Germline V lookup: CDR1 WSHSY, CDR2 SAAADI. V gave up 2 bases and J gave up 9 bases, with 14 bases separating them. The CDR3 is 15 residues long. The CDR3 nucleotides are TGCGCCAGCAGTGAGGTCTCAGGGTGGGGTTCACCCCTCCACTTT. It encodes CASSEVSGWGSPLHF.

The rearrangement links TRBV2 to TRBJ2-3; 8 bases fit TRBD2. V shed 11 bases, J shed 10 bases, and the junction held 11 bases outside the gene matches. Looked up from germline, CDR1 is SNHLY and CDR2 is FYNNEI. The CDR3 covers 12 residues. The CDR3: CAGAGDLSPQYF. CDR3 DNA: TGTGCCGGAGCGGGGGACCTTTCCCCGCAGTATTTT.

The V and J genes are TRBV9 and TRBJ1-2, with a possible D match to TRBD1 (6 bases). The CDR3 has 16 residues. V dropped 0 bases and J dropped 2 bases, with 14 bases sitting between them. Germline V CDR1 and CDR2: SGDLS, YYNGEE. The chain's CDR3 is CASSVAREGTNYGYTF. The CDR3, as DNA: TGTGCCAGCAGCGTAGCAAGGGAGGGGACAAACTATGGCTACACCTTC.

This clone was seen just once. This rearrangement joins TRBV28 to TRBJ1-3; D is possibly TRBD1 (5 bases). The CDR3 loop spans 16 amino acids. The V gene lost 2 bases and the J gene lost 0 bases, with 11 bases spanning the gap. Germline CDR1 and CDR2: MDHEN and SYDVKM. The chain's CDR3 is CASSLDSLISGNTIYF. The CDR3 region has the DNA TGTGCCAGCAGTTTAGACAGTCTAATCTCTGGAAACACCATATATTTT.

The CDR3, as DNA: TGTGCCAGCAGCTGGGGAGGAGATGTTGAAAAACTGTTTTTT. Its translation is CASSWGGDVEKLFF. This rearrangement joins TRBV7-9 to TRBJ1-4; D gene ambiguous. The germline V gene encodes CDR1 SEHNR and CDR2 FQNEAQ (reference sequence). The length of the CDR3 is 14 residues. V was shortened by 4 bases and J by 7 bases, with 13 bases between the two germline ends.

The CDR3: CASSSNRGRGSQYF. DNA for the CDR3: TGTGCCAGCAGCTCGAACAGGGGGCGGGGGTCCCAGTACTTC. The chain recombines TRBV7-9 with TRBJ2-5; TRBD1 matches at 9 bases. Germline CDR1 and CDR2: SEHNR and FQNEAQ (reference sequence). V lost 4 bases to trimming and J lost 9 bases; unmatched junction nucleotides: 9. There are 14 residues in the CDR3.

This clone was detected a few times. The rearrangement links TRBV5-1 to TRBJ1-1; possible D gene TRBD1, 5 bases. Germline V CDR1 and CDR2: SGHRS, YFSETQ. The CDR3 covers 14 residues. V lost 4 bases and J lost 2, with 12 bases in between. The CDR3 bases are TGCGCCAGCAGCGTGGCGACAGCTAACACTGAAGCTTTCTTT. This sequence encodes CASSVATANTEAFF. Variable domain in full (rest from reference TRBV5-1 and TRBJ1-1): KAGVTQTPRYLIKTRGQQVTLSCSPISGHRSVSWYQQTPGQGLQFLFEYFSETQRNKGNFPGRFSGRQFSNSRSEMNVSTLELGDSALYLCASSVATANTEAFFGQGTRLTVV.

A remark on this clone: Distinct nucleotide sequences in the sample also encode this CDR3. The rearrangement joins TRBV5-1 to TRBJ2-1; possible D gene TRBD2, 6 bases. The CDR3 is made up of 15 amino acids. CDR1 SGHRS and CDR2 YFSETQ come from the germline V gene. The V and J ends lost 0 bases and 4 bases respectively, with 11 bases between them. The CDR3 DNA reads as TGCGCCAGCAGCTTGGTCGCGGGGTCGTACAATGAGCAGTTCTTC. Protein sequence: CASSLVAGSYNEQFF. Filled out from reference TRBV5-1 and TRBJ2-1, the complete variable domain reads KAGVTQTPRYLIKTRGQQVTLSCSPISGHRSVSWYQQTPGQGLQFLFEYFSETQRNKGNFPGRFSGRQFSNSRSEMNVSTLELGDSALYLCASSLVAGSYNEQFFGPGTRLTVL.

This clone showed up just once. The rearrangement joins TRBV15 to TRBJ2-5; D not resolved. Germline V CDR1 and CDR2: LNHNV, YYDKDF (reference sequence). The V end lost 3 bases, the J end lost 6 bases, and 8 bases lay between the germline ends. CDR3 size: 12 residues. The chain's CDR3 is CATSSLSQTQYF. The CDR3 DNA sequence: TGTGCCACCAGCAGCCTAAGCCAGACCCAGTACTTC.

Only a few counts were recorded for this clone. The chain is built from TRBV10-3 and TRBJ1-4; 10 bases match TRBD1. V lost 6 bases to trimming and J lost 8 bases; unmatched junction nucleotides: 6. CDR1 and CDR2 (germline): ENHRY, SYGVKD. The CDR3 is made up of 14 amino acids. The CDR3 bases are TGTGCCATCAGCGGGACAGGGGCAAGGGAAAAACTGTTTTTT. The encoded protein is CAISGTGAREKLFF.

This clone was counted once. This chain connects TRBV7-7 to TRBJ2-1, with TRBD2 identical over 9 bases. Trimming at V came to 1 base and at J to 8 bases, leaving 9 bases not matched to a gene. In germline, CDR1 is SSHAT, CDR2 FNYEAQ (reference sequence). The CDR3 is 16 residues long. The chain's CDR3 is CASSLDVAGGPDEQFF. CDR3 DNA: TGTGCCAGCAGCTTAGACGTGGCGGGGGGGCCTGATGAGCAGTTCTTC.

V usage is TRBV28 and J usage is TRBJ1-4, with unresolved D. The V and J ends lost 6 bases and 4 bases respectively, with 9 bases between them. Germline loops: CDR1 MDHEN, CDR2 SYDVKM. This CDR3 is built from 13 residues. CDR3: CASSPRFNEKLFF. CDR3 DNA sequence: TGTGCCAGCAGCCCCAGATTTAATGAAAAACTGTTTTTT.